This T cell receptor (beta chain) is from a study of blood T cell repertoires in COVID-19. This CDR3 is built from 15 residues. Germline-derived CDR1 and CDR2 are SGHTA and FQGNSA. The ends were cut back, 5 bases at V and 7 bases at J, with 20 bases in the middle. TCRdb's copy holds only in-frame clones and misses some; the assay was immunoSEQ multiplex PCR. The sample includes roughly 180,000 clones, roughly 82% of them seen just once. Sequenced sample: PBMCs or T cells enriched from blood (not recorded which). The chain uses TRBV7-2 and TRBJ1-1; the D gene is possibly TRBD1 (6 bases). This sequence originates from a man aged 35 to 55 who had recovered from COVID-19. For the CDR3, the DNA is TGTGCCAGCAGCACCGGAGGCAGTAGGGGGTATGAAGCTTTCTTT. This sequence encodes CASSTGGSRGYEAFF.